This T cell receptor (beta chain) is drawn from a study of cytomegalovirus exposure and HLA in healthy donors. Findings of the study overall: Apart from CMV serostatus, no immune exposure information was available. With later analysis, a missense DCLRE1C variant became linked to TCR beta V- and J-gene trimming. Altogether, 150 to 200 TCR beta chains were recorded as cytomegalovirus-associated. The likely explanation for a cluster of highly shared sequence variants was sequencing artifact.

Primers included in the PCR were 60 Vbeta and 13 Jbeta primers. TCRdb's copy holds only in-frame clones and misses some; the assay was immunoSEQ multiplex PCR. The table has under 150,000 clones, 80% seen once; the top ten hold roughly 4%. As to this clone: Its antigen is unknown.

This CDR3 is 13 amino acids long. V was clipped by 9 bases and J by 6 bases; unmatched bases: 9. From germline, CDR1 is SEHNR and CDR2 FQNEAQ (reference sequence). The clonotype originates from a woman aged 40 to 50 in good health and CMV-seronegative. The sample comprised PBMCs. The V and J genes are TRBV7-9 and TRBJ2-3; 7 nucleotides align to TRBD2. CDR3 amino acids: CASGTTQGDTQYF. In DNA, the CDR3 is TGTGCCAGTGGGACTACCCAAGGGGATACGCAGTATTTT.